This T cell receptor (beta chain) was identified during a study of CD8+CD57+ T cells in acquired aplastic anemia. Study overall: For CD4+ cells, healthy donors had an average of approximately 9.8 million reads.

Germline CDR1 reads ENHRY; CDR2 reads SYGVKD. The CDR3 has 14 residues. The V end was cut by 11 bases, the J end by 6 bases, with 22 bases between. Genomic DNA was employed as the template in profiling TCR beta VDJ and CDR3. TCRdb itself ran the reads through MiXCR, one entry per CDR3 protein. Among hundreds of thousands of distinct CDR3 sequences listed, 65% to 80% were seen once. This clonotype was seen repeatedly, ten times or more. The rearrangement uses TRBV10-3 and TRBJ1-2; D is possibly TRBD1 (5 bases). The origin of this receptor is a human donor in good health, serving as a control. Sequencing was carried out using sorted CD4+, CD8+, or CD8+CD57+ T cells (not recorded which) from PBMCs. Here the CDR3 DNA reads TGTGCCGTAAACCGGGACTTCGAAATCCATGGCTACACCTTC. It translates to CAVNRDFEIHGYTF.